The 6 T cell receptor beta chains below come from one sample, sequenced in a study of blood T cell repertoires in COVID-19. This table comes from immunoSEQ multiplex PCR, and its TCRdb copy is limited to in-frame clones, with some not included. The data show around 330,000 clones, about nine tenths seen once. Sequencing input: PBMCs or T cells enriched from blood (not recorded which). These receptors came from a middle-aged woman who had recovered from COVID-19.

The rearrangement uses TRBV7-3 and TRBJ2-7; perhaps TRBD1 as D (7 bases). Germline V gives CDR1 SGHTA, CDR2 FQGTGA. CDR3 size: 16 residues. The V end lost 2 bases, the J end lost 7 bases, and 21 bases lay between the germline ends. CDR3 nucleotides: TGTGCCAGCAGCTTAGGGGCCCGGACAGGCGGGGAAGAGCAGTACTTC. It is translated as CASSLGARTGGEEQYF.

With respect to this clone: Sequence at one end of the junction differs from germline and may be a read error. This chain connects TRBV7-7 to TRBJ2-7; tentative D call: TRBD2 (5 bases). Germline V gene data show CDR1 as SSHAT and CDR2 as FNYEAQ (reference sequence). This CDR3 has 12 residues. CDR3 loop: CASSFSGYEQYF. CDR3 nucleotides: TGTGCTAGCAGCTTCTCGGGGTACGAGCAGTACTTC.

The chain employs TRBV4-2 and TRBJ2-6; unclear D gene. The CDR3 spans 14 residues. CDR1 and CDR2 from the germline V gene are LGHNA and YNFKEQ. Trimming removed 3 bases from V and 0 bases from J, with 3 bases in between. The CDR3 DNA is TGTGCCAGCAGCCAGGCCTCTGGGGCCAACGTCCTGACTTTC. Translated, it gives CASSQASGANVLTF.

The chain employs TRBV11-3 and TRBJ2-1, with D perhaps TRBD1 (6 bases). Germline V lookup: CDR1 SGHNT, CDR2 YENEEA. Trimming cost V 6 bases and J 3 bases, with 12 bases left between them. This CDR3 spans 14 amino acids. Written as DNA, the CDR3 is TGTGCCAGCAGACAGACAGGAGACTACAATGAGCAGTTCTTC. Translating gives CASRQTGDYNEQFF.

This clone was seen once. The genes are TRBV18 and TRBJ2-5, with D maybe TRBD2 (6 bases). V was clipped by 3 bases and J by 1 base, with 12 bases between them. Germline-derived CDR1 and CDR2 are KGHSH and LQKENI. The CDR3 runs 15 residues. The CDR3 sequence: CASSPAPGVQETQYF. The CDR3 DNA sequence: TGTGCCAGCTCACCCGCCCCGGGGGTCCAAGAGACCCAGTACTTC.

The chain is built from TRBV19 and TRBJ2-7, with 7 nucleotides matching TRBD2. Germline CDR1 is LNHDA and CDR2 is SQIVND (reference sequence). This CDR3 spans 15 amino acids. Trimming took 0 bases from V and 2 from J; bases not matched to a gene: 4. CDR3 coding DNA: TGTGCCAGTAGTATAGAGCGGGAGAGAACCTACGAGCAGTACTTC. Translation: CASSIERERTYEQYF.